These 7 T cell receptor beta chains originate from one sample sequenced in a study of shared clonotypes between healthy human individuals. Assay used: immunoSEQ multiplex PCR; TCRdb lists only in-frame clones, some missing. This sample yields 2 million or so clones, of which 85% to 95% are seen a single time; 0.1% to 0.15% belongs to the top ten. The sequenced material came from naive CD4+ T cells sorted from blood. Documented subset: CD45RA+ positively selected. These receptors all stem from a man between 18 and 35 years old in good health.

The V and J genes are TRBV19 and TRBJ1-1; 12 bases match TRBD1. CDR1 and CDR2 (germline): LNHDA, SQIVND (reference sequence). The CDR3 has 17 residues. V was clipped by 4 bases and J by 0 bases; unmatched bases: 6. Written as DNA, the CDR3 is TGTGCCAGTAGTACGCCGGGACAGGGGGCAATGAACACTGAAGCTTTCTTT. It is translated as CASSTPGQGAMNTEAFF.

The V gene is TRBV6-6, the J gene TRBJ2-1; a possible D gene is TRBD2 (6 bases). The CDR3 sequence is 16 residues long. CDR1 is MNHNY and CDR2 is SVGAGI in the germline V gene (reference sequence). The germline V and J ends were trimmed by 0 bases and 2 bases, with 11 bases remaining between them. The CDR3 coding sequence is TGTGCCAGCAGTTACTCGCCGGGAGCGGCCTACAATGAGCAGTTCTTC. This sequence encodes CASSYSPGAAYNEQFF.

This clone was found a few times. The rearrangement joins TRBV2 to TRBJ1-2; TRBD1 matches 7 bases. J was trimmed by 6 bases and V by 4 bases; bases with no gene match: 5. CDR3 length: 13 residues. From germline, CDR1 is SNHLY and CDR2 FYNNEI. DNA of the CDR3: TGTGCCAGCAGTGGGGGACAGCAGCATGGCTACACCTTC. Translated, it gives CASSGGQQHGYTF.

The chain uses TRBV18 and TRBJ1-1, with 8 bases lining up with TRBD1. CDR1 is KGHSH and CDR2 is LQKENI in the germline V gene. V gave up 1 base and J gave up 11 bases; unmatched junction bases: 12. The CDR3 consists of 15 residues. The CDR3 is CASSPQGQGARQAFF. The CDR3 DNA follows: TGTGCCAGCTCACCACAAGGTCAGGGGGCAAGACAGGCTTTCTTT.

As to this clone: The same CDR3 also results from other DNA sequences found in this sample. This chain links TRBV7-2 with TRBJ1-3; unclear D gene. This CDR3 region has 14 residues. Germline CDR1 and CDR2: SGHTA and FQGNSA. The ends were cut back, 7 bases at V and 7 bases at J, with 17 bases in the middle. The DNA for the CDR3 is TGTGCCAGCACCGAGGGATCCGCACTGAACACCATATATTTT. It yields the protein CASTEGSALNTIYF.

The chain joins TRBV30 to TRBJ2-3; no clear D. The CDR3 loop spans 12 amino acids. CDR1 is GTSNPN, CDR2 SVGIG, per germline (reference sequence). Trimming stripped 1 base from V and 4 bases from J, with 6 bases between. The chain's CDR3 is CAWSAWADTQYF. CDR3 bases: TGTGCCTGGAGTGCTTGGGCAGATACGCAGTATTTT.

The chain joins TRBV5-6 to TRBJ2-7; TRBD2 aligns across 8 bases. Germline values: CDR1 SGHDT, CDR2 YYEEEE. Trimming removed 6 bases from V and 2 bases from J; junction bases left unmatched: 7. There are 14 residues in the CDR3. CDR3 in DNA: TGTGCCAGCACCCGACGGGAGGGGGCCTACGAGCAGTACTTC. This codes for CASTRREGAYEQYF.